This T cell receptor beta chain came from a study of CD8+ T cells in alopecia areata. Sequencing templates came from extracted RNA that was reverse transcribed into cDNA. Data came from immunoSEQ multiplex PCR; TCRdb stores just in-frame clones and leaves some out. The sample holds about 34,000 clones, around 60% seen once. V lost 4 bases, J lost 3 bases, and 12 bases lay in between. CDR1 is SQVTM and CDR2 is ANQGSEA in the germline V gene. The CDR3 has 13 amino acids. The genes are TRBV29-1 and TRBJ1-1, with D possibly TRBD1 on 5 matching bases. Source material: NKG2D-high CD8+ T cells sorted from blood. The TCR originated in a human donor with alopecia areata. CDR3 region: CSVVWGGDTEAFF. Written as DNA, the CDR3 is TGCAGCGTTGTTTGGGGGGGGGACACTGAAGCTTTCTTT.